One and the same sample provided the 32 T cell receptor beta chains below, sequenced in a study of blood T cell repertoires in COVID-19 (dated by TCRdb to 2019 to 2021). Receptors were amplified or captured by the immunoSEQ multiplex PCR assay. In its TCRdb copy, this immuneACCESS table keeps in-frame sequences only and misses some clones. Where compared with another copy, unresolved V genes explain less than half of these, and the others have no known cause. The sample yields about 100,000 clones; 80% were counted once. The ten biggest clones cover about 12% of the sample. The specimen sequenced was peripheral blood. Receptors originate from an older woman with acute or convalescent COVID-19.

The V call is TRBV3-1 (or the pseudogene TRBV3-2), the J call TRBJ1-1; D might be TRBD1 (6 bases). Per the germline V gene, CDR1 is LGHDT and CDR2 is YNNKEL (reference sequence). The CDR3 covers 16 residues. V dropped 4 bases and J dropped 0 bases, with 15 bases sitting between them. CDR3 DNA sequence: TGTGCCAGCAGCCCTTTCCGGGACACCTTGAACACTGAAGCTTTCTTT. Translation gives CASSPFRDTLNTEAFF.

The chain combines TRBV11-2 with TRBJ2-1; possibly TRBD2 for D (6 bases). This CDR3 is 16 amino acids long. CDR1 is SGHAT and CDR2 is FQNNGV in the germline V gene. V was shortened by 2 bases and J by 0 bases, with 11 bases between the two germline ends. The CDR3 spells CASSLWGGSSYNEQFF. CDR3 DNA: TGTGCCAGCAGCTTATGGGGAGGAAGCTCCTACAATGAGCAGTTCTTC.

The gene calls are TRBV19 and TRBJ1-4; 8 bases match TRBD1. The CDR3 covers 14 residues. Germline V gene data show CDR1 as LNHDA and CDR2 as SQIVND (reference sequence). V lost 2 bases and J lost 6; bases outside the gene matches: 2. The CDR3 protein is CASSIKGQDEKLFF. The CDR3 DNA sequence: TGTGCCAGTAGTATAAAGGGACAGGATGAAAAACTGTTTTTT. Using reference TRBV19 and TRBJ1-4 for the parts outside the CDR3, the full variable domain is DGGITQSPKYLFRKEGQNVTLSCEQNLNHDAMYWYRQDPGQGLRLIYYSQIVNDFQKGDIAEGYSVSREKKESFPLTVTSAQKNPTAFYLCASSIKGQDEKLFFGSGTQLSVL.

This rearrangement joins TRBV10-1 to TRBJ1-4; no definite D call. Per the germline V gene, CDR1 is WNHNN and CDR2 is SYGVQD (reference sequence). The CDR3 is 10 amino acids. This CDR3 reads CPSLSEKLFF. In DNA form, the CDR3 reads TGCCCAAGTCTGAGCGAAAAACTGTTTTTT.

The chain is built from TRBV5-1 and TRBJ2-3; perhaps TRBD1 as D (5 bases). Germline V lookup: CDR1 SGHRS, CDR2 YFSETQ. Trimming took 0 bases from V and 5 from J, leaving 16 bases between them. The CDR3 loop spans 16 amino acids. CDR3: CASSLEGRANLDTQYF. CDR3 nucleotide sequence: TGCGCCAGCAGCTTGGAGGGCAGGGCAAATTTAGATACGCAGTATTTT.

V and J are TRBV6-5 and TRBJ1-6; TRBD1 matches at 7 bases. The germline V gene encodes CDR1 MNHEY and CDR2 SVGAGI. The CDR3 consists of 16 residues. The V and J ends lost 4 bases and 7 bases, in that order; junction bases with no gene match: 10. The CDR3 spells CASSFSPGQANSPLHF. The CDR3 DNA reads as TGTGCCAGCAGTTTTTCTCCCGGACAGGCCAATTCACCCCTCCACTTT.

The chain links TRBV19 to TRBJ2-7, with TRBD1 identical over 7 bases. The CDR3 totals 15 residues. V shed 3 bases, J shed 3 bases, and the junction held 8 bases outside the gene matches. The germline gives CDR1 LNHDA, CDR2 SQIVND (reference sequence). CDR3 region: CASSIAGGGNYEQYV. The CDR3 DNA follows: TGTGCCAGTAGTATCGCAGGGGGTGGTAACTACGAGCAGTACGTC.

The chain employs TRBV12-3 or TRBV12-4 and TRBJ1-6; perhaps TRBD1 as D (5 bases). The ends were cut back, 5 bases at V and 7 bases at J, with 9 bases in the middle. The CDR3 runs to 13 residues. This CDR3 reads CASSDRTNSPLHF. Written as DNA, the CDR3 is TGTGCCAGCAGTGACAGAACGAATTCACCCCTCCACTTT.

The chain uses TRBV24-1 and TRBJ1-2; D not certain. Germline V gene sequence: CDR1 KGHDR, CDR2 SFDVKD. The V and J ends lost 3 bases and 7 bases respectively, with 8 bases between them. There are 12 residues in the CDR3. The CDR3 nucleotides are TGTGCCACCAGTGATCTTAGTGGTGGCTACACCTTC. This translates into CATSDLSGGYTF.

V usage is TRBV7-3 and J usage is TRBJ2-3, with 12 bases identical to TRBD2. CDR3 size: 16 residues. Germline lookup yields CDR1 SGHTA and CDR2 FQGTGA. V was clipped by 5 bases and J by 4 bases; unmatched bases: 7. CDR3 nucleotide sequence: TGTGCCAGCAGCCAGCCTAGCGGGGGGGCAGCAGATACGCAGTATTTT. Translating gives CASSQPSGGAADTQYF.

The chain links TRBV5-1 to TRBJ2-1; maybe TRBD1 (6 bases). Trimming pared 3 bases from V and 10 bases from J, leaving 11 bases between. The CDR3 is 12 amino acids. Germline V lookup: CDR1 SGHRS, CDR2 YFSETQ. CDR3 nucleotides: TGCGCCAGCAGCTGGTCAGGGGACGAGCAGTTCTTC. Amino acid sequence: CASSWSGDEQFF.

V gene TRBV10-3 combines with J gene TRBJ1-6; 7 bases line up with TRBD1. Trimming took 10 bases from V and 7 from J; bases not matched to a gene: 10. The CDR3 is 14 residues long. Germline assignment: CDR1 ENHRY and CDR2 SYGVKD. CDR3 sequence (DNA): TGTGCCAGCGAATCAACAGGGGCCAATTCACCCCTCCACTTT. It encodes CASESTGANSPLHF.

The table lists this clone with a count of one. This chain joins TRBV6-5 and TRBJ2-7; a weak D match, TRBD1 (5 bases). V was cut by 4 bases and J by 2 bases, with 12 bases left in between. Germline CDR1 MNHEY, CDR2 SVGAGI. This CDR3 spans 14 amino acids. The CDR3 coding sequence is TGTGCCAGCAGTTCCCCCGAGACAGCCTACGAGCAGTACGTC. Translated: CASSSPETAYEQYV.

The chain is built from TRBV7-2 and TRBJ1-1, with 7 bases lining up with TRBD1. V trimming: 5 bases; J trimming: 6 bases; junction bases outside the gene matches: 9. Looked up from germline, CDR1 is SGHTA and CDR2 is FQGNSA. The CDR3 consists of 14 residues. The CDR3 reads CASSRHRDSPEAFF. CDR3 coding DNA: TGTGCCAGCAGCCGTCACCGGGACAGCCCTGAAGCTTTCTTT.

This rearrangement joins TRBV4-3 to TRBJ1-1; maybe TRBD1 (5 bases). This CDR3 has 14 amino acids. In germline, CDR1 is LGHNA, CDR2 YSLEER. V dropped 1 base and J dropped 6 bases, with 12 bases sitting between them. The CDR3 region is CASSQGPGRSEAFF. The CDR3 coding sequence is TGCGCCAGCAGCCAAGGTCCAGGGAGGTCTGAAGCTTTCTTT.

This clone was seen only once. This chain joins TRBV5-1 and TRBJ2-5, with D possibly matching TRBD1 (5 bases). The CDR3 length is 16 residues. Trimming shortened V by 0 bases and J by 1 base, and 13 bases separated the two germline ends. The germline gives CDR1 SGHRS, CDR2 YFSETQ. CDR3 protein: CASSLGDSRPQETQYF. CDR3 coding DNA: TGCGCCAGCAGCTTGGGAGACAGCCGACCCCAAGAGACCCAGTACTTC.

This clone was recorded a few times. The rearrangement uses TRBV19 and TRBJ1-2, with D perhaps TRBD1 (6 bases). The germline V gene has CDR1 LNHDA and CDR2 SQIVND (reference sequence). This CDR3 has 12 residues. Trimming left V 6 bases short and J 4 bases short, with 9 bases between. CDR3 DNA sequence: TGTGCCAGTAGGACAGGCCCCTATGGCTACACCTTC. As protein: CASRTGPYGYTF.

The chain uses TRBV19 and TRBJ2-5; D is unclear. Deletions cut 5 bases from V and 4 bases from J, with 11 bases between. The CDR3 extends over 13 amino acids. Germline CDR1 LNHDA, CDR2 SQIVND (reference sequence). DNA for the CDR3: TGTGCCAGTAGTGCCAACAGAAGAGAGACCCAGTACTTC. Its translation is CASSANRRETQYF.

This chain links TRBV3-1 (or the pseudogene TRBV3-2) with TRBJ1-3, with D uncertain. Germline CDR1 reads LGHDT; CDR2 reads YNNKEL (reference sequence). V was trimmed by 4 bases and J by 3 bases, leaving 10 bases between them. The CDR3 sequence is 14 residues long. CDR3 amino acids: CASSLRSGGNTIYF. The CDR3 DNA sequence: TGTGCCAGCAGCCTCCGGTCGGGTGGAAACACCATATATTTT.

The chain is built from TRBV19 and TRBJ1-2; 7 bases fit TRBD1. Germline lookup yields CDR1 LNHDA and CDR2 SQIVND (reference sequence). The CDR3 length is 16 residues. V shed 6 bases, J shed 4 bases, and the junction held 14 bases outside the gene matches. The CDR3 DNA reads TGTGCCAGTAGCAGGGACAGCCCTTCTTCGGGCTATGGCTACACCTTC. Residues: CASSRDSPSSGYGYTF.

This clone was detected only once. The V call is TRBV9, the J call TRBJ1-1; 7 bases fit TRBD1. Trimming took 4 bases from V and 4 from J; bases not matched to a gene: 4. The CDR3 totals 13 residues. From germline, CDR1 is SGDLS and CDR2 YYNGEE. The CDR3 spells CASSTTGTTEAFF. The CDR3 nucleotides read TGTGCCAGCAGCACGACAGGGACCACTGAAGCTTTCTTT.

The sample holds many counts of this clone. CDR3: CARRRQASEQYV. The CDR3 DNA reads TGTGCCCGAAGAAGACAGGCCTCCGAGCAGTACGTC. This chain connects TRBV27 to TRBJ2-7; perhaps TRBD1 as D (6 bases). Germline-derived CDR1 and CDR2 are MNHEY and SMNVEV (reference sequence). Deletions cut 11 bases from V and 6 bases from J, with 17 bases between. This CDR3 contains 12 residues.

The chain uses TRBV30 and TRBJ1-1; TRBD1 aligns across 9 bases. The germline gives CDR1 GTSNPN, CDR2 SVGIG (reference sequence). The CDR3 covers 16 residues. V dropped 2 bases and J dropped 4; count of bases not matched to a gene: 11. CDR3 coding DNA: TGTGCCTGGAGTTCCCTACATAGGACAGGGGCCACTGAAGCTTTCTTT. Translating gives CAWSSLHRTGATEAFF.

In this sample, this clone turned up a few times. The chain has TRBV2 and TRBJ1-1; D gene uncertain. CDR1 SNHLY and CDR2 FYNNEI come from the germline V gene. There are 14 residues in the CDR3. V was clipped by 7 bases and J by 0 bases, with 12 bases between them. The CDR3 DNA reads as TGTGCCAGCAAGTTCGCGAATATGAACACTGAAGCTTTCTTT. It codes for CASKFANMNTEAFF.

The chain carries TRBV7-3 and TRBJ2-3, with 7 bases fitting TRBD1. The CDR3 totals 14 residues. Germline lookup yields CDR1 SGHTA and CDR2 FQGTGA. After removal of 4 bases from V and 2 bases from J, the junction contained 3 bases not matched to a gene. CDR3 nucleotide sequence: TGTGCCAGCAGCTCCGGACAGGCCACAGATACGCAGTATTTT. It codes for CASSSGQATDTQYF.

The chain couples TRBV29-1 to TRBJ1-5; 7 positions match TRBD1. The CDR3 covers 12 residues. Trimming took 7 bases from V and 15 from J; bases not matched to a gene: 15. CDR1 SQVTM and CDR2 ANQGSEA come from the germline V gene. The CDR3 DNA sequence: TGCAGCGCGGGTGAACGGACAGGCATCTTGCATTTT. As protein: CSAGERTGILHF.

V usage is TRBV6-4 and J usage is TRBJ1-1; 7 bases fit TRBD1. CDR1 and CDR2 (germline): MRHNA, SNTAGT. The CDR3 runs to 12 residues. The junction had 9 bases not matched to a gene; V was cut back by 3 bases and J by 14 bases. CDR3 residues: CASSEAGGRLFF. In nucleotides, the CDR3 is TGTGCCAGCAGTGAGGCAGGGGGGAGATTGTTCTTT.

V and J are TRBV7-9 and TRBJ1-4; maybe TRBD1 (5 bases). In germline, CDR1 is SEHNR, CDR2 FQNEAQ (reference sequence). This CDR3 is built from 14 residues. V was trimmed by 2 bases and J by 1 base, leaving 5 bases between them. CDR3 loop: CASSLQGTNEKLFF. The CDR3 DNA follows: TGTGCCAGCAGCTTACAGGGAACTAATGAAAAACTGTTTTTT.

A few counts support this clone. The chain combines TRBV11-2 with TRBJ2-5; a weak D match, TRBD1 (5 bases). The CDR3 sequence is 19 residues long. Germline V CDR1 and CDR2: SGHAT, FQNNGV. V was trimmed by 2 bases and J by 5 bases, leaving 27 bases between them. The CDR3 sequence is CASSLLTVLGDSPGETQYF. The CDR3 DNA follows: TGTGCCAGCAGCTTATTAACTGTGTTGGGCGACAGCCCCGGGGAGACCCAGTACTTC.

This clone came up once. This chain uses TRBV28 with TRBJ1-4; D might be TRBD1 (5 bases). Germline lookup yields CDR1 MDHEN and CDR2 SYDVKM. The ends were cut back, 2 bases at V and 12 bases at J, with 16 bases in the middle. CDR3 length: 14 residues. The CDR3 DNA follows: TGTGCCAGCAGTTTAAGGGGCCCAAATGAGGAACTGTTTTTT. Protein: CASSLRGPNEELFF.

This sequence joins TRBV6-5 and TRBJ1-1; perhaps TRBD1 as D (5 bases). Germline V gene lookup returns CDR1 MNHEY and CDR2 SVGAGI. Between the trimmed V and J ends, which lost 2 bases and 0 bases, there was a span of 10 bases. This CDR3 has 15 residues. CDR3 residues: CASSYRQTMNTEAFF. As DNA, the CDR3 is TGTGCCAGCAGTTACCGACAGACGATGAACACTGAAGCTTTCTTT.

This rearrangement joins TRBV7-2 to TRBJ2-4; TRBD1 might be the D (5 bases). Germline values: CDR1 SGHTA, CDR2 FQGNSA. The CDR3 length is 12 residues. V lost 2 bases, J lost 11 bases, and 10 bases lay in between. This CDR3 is CASSLSEGVQYF. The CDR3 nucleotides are TGTGCCAGCAGCTTATCCGAAGGGGTTCAGTACTTC.